This note documents a single T cell receptor beta chain sequence. Its antigen is still unknown. This CDR3 spans 16 amino acids. Germline V gene sequence: CDR1 LNHNV, CDR2 YYDKDF (reference sequence). The naive CD8+ gate required CD45RO-CCR7+CD27+CD95- phenotype. The data stem from a study of CXCR3-negative and CXCR3-positive naive CD8 T cells. cDNA libraries for TRB were generated by 5' RACE incorporating UMI labels. TCRdb re-analyzed the 5' RACE reads; it lists each CDR3 protein once, without DNA. This sample contains roughly 110,000 distinct CDR3 sequences. Findings and limits, study-wide: Naive subsets showed comparable surface CD5, and TCR interaction strength was also inferred from TRB CDR3 physicochemistry. The study found more hydrophobic TRB CDR3s in CXCR3-positive naive cells than in CXCR3-negative naive cells.

Sequencing was carried out using naive CXCR3+ CD8+ T cells from blood. Subset specified: CD45RO-CCR7+CD27+CD95- naive CD8+ T cells expressing CXCR3 (TNR3+). This receptor was identified in a human donor in good health. Some clones in this sample may be carry-over from other donors' samples. The gene calls are TRBV15 and TRBJ1-6. The CDR3 sequence: CATSRDWGTEGSPLHF.